These 6 T cell receptor beta chains were sequenced from one sample in a study of blood T cell repertoires in COVID-19. Clones were read by immunoSEQ multiplex PCR, and TCRdb kept only the in-frame ones, dropping some. The table has roughly 280,000 clones, around 90% seen once. Sequencing was performed on peripheral blood. The receptors were gathered from a woman aged 45-60 years who had recovered from COVID-19.

V is TRBV5-8 and J is TRBJ2-7, with no clear D. The CDR3 totals 13 residues. The germline V gene has CDR1 SGHTS and CDR2 YDEGEE. Trimming took off 4 bases at V and 4 bases at J, with 12 bases between the two ends. CDR3 nucleotide sequence: TGTGCCAGCAGCCGAGGCAGAGAGTACGAGCAGTACTTC. It specifies CASSRGREYEQYF.

The V call is TRBV6-2 or TRBV6-3, the J call TRBJ2-7; 10 positions agree with TRBD2. The CDR3 spans 18 residues. V dropped 4 bases and J dropped 0; count of bases not matched to a gene: 12. Germline V lookup: CDR1 MNHEY, CDR2 SVGEGT. In DNA form, the CDR3 reads TGTGCCAGCAGTTCCCGACTGACTAGCGGGCCCTTCTCCTACGAGCAGTACTTC. This gives the protein CASSSRLTSGPFSYEQYF.

A single count supports this clone. This chain connects TRBV28 to TRBJ2-7; possibly TRBD1 for D (6 bases). The germline V and J ends were trimmed by 3 bases and 0 bases, with 12 bases remaining between them. The CDR3 totals 15 residues. Per germline, CDR1 MDHEN and CDR2 SYDVKM. CDR3 coding DNA: TGTGCCAGCAGTTTCCCGGACAGTTTCTCCTACGAGCAGTACTTC. Encoded protein: CASSFPDSFSYEQYF.

The rearrangement links TRBV10-3 to TRBJ2-7; 8 bases match TRBD2. Trimming cost V 10 bases and J 6 bases; bases outside gene matches: 14. The germline V gene encodes CDR1 ENHRY and CDR2 SYGVKD. This CDR3 is 14 amino acids long. The CDR3 DNA sequence: TGTGCCACCGGGGGGGGGACGGGAGAATCCGAGCAGTACTTC. Translated: CATGGGTGESEQYF.

In its sample, this clone was seen a few times. CDR3 in DNA: TGTGCCAGCAGTGGGGCGGGAGGGCGCTACAATGAGCAGTTCTTC. It translates to CASSGAGGRYNEQFF. V and J are TRBV2 and TRBJ2-1; TRBD2 aligns across 9 bases. The CDR3 has 15 residues. Unmatched junction bases numbered 4, after V lost 4 bases and J lost 3 bases. CDR1 is SNHLY, CDR2 FYNNEI, per germline.

The rearrangement links TRBV27 to TRBJ1-4; D not certain. Germline CDR1 reads MNHEY; CDR2 reads SMNVEV (reference sequence). V lost 3 bases and J 0 bases, leaving 11 bases between the germline ends. CDR3 size: 16 residues. The CDR3 nucleotides read TGTGCCAGCAGTTTGTCCTATATTGCAACTAATGAAAAACTGTTTTTT. This codes for CASSLSYIATNEKLFF.